The following is a TCR beta chain sequence with its context. Original processing notes: From reference gene primer amplification, estimates of nucleated cell counts were derived. Here immunoSEQ multiplex PCR was the method, and the copy in TCRdb shows in-frame clones only, minus some. V, J and clone size were drawn from that table, and D and trimming were deduced from the DNA. The sample has 500,000 to 600,000 clones; approximately 88% are singletons. This entry comes from a study of blood T cell repertoires in COVID-19. Whole-study context: Material from acute and convalescent COVID-19 was sourced from the United States, Italy and Spain.

The CDR3 has 14 amino acids. V shed 3 bases, J shed 9 bases, and the junction held 5 bases outside the gene matches. Germline CDR1 is LGHDT and CDR2 is YNNKEL (reference sequence). The Seattle patients, enrolled during active infection, were followed longitudinally. Material for sequencing was peripheral blood. The receptor was isolated from a woman in her forties or fifties with COVID-19, enrolled during active disease. This rearrangement joins TRBV3-1 (or the pseudogene TRBV3-2) to TRBJ1-5; 10 nucleotides agree with TRBD1. The DNA of the CDR3 is TGTGCCAGCAGCCAGGGACAGGGGATAGGGCCCCAGCATTTT. Amino acids: CASSQGQGIGPQHF.